The sequence of this T cell receptor (beta chain) was determined in a study of graft-versus-host responses after intestinal transplantation. About the research overall: Transplants were multivisceral, liver-intestinal, or isolated intestinal. Anti-thymocyte globulin induction preceded two to three years of tacrolimus and steroid maintenance in all recipients.

Data came from immunoSEQ multiplex PCR; TCRdb stores just in-frame clones and leaves some out. This table has more than 95,000 clones, less than 90% appearing once. Overall study findings and caveats: Association was observed between peak circulating GvH clone levels and early post-transplant HvG declines. Recipient marrow showed GvH clones, some seen first in ileum or blood.

Germline CDR1 MNHNY, CDR2 SVGAGI (reference sequence). The CDR3 is 15 amino acids. The ends were cut back, 0 bases at V and 5 bases at J, with 13 bases in the middle. Notes on this clone: The antigen remains unidentified.

The chain carries TRBV6-6 and TRBJ1-2; D is uncertain. Here the sequenced sample was unstimulated CD4+ T cells sorted from spleen or lymph node cells, taken before intestinal transplant. This receptor was identified in a human donor who received an intestinal transplant. In DNA form, the CDR3 reads TGTGCCAGCAGTTACTCGATACGGGAGGGATATGGCTACACCTTC. This sequence encodes CASSYSIREGYGYTF.